Described below is a single T cell receptor beta chain sequence and its context. The antigen is unknown. The entry originates in a study of T cell responses to AZD1222 COVID-19 vaccine. Whole-study results and caveats: After two AZD1222 doses, spike-specific TCR breadth and depth rose versus day 0. Repertoire samples came only from after the peak T cell response. Close to half of all spike-specific TCRs reportedly target regions of the variants that are unmutated.

Clones were sequenced by immunoSEQ multiplex PCR, and TCRdb holds only the in-frame ones, with some missing. The sample holds 120,000 or so clones; about 88% are singletons and the top ten take approximately 3.4%. Germline V gene data show CDR1 as LGHDT and CDR2 as YNNKEL (reference sequence). V lost 5 bases, J lost 7 bases, and 14 bases lay in between. The CDR3 spans 13 residues. The TCR was taken from an adult who received the AZD1222 COVID-19 vaccine. This material consisted of peripheral blood, taken 28 days after the second AZD1222 dose. The chain uses TRBV3-1 (or the pseudogene TRBV3-2) and TRBJ1-2; no firm D call. The CDR3 loop is CASSAFPGGGYTF. CDR3 in DNA: TGTGCCAGCAGCGCATTCCCAGGAGGTGGCTACACCTTC.